Listed here are 10 T cell receptor beta chains from one sample, sequenced in a study of glioma-infiltrating T cells. Amplification of TCR alpha and beta CDR3 regions from RNA used iRepertoire nested multiplex PCR. One entry per CDR3 protein results from TCRdb running MiXCR on the multiplex PCR reads. The sample has roughly 200,000 distinct CDR3 sequences; around 45% are singletons. Sequencing input: glioma tissue, nonneoplastic brain tissue, or PBMCs (not recorded which). All receptors come from a human donor with low-grade glioma or glioblastoma, undergoing nonglioma brain surgery, or in good health (not recorded which).

The chain recombines TRBV20-1 with TRBJ2-7; 10 bases align to TRBD2. With 1 base clipped from V and 5 bases from J, the junction kept 14 bases outside the gene matches. This CDR3 is built from 17 residues. CDR1 DFQATT and CDR2 SNEGSKA come from the germline V gene (reference sequence). In nucleotides, the CDR3 is TGCAGTGCTAGAGGCGAAGGGGCTAGCGGGAGTTGGGACGAGCAGTACTTC. Translating it yields CSARGEGASGSWDEQYF.

In this sample, this clonotype turned up many times. The rearrangement joins TRBV28 to TRBJ2-7; D gene ambiguous. CDR3 size: 16 residues. Trimming took 3 bases from V and 1 from J, leaving 16 bases between them. Germline V gene sequence: CDR1 MDHEN, CDR2 SYDVKM. The CDR3 DNA is TGTGCCAGCAGTTTCGGTAAGATTAGGTTATCCTACGAGCAGTACTTC. It is translated as CASSFGKIRLSYEQYF.

This clonotype has only a few counts. The rearrangement joins TRBV2 to TRBJ2-7; maybe TRBD2 (6 bases). The CDR3 totals 18 residues. V shed 2 bases and J shed 3 bases, with 23 bases lying between them. Germline lookup yields CDR1 SNHLY and CDR2 FYNNEI. In nucleotides, the CDR3 is TGTGCCAGCAGTGAACTTCTCCGAACTAGGGGAGGCCGCTACGAGCAGTACTTC. Protein sequence: CASSELLRTRGGRYEQYF.

In the case of this clonotype: This may arise from a read error, as a much more abundant clone is one base away. The rearrangement joins TRBV3-1 to TRBJ2-7, with D possibly TRBD2 on 5 matching bases. Germline V gives CDR1 LGHDT, CDR2 YNNKEL (reference sequence). Trimming left V 2 bases short and J 3 bases short, with 11 bases between. There are 14 residues in the CDR3. Here the CDR3 DNA reads TGTGCCAGCAGCCAATACTCGGGAATCTACGAGCAGTACTTC. Its translation is CASSQYSGIYEQYF.

This clonotype was seen at least ten times. V gene TRBV27 combines with J gene TRBJ1-4; 10 bases match TRBD1. Germline V gene lookup returns CDR1 MNHEY and CDR2 SMNVEV (reference sequence). V lost 6 bases to trimming and J lost 10 bases; unmatched junction nucleotides: 8. The CDR3 loop spans 14 amino acids. The CDR3 DNA is TGTGCCAGCAGCTCTGGGACAGGGGTAGGAAAACTGTTTTTT. This sequence encodes CASSSGTGVGKLFF.

The sample holds many counts of this clonotype. This chain uses TRBV27 with TRBJ2-7; perhaps TRBD2 as D (5 bases). V gave up 7 bases and J gave up 0 bases, with 13 bases separating them. Germline CDR1 is MNHEY and CDR2 is SMNVEV (reference sequence). The CDR3 sequence is 14 residues long. The CDR3, as DNA: TGTGCCAGCACCCGGGGTAGGGACTCCTACGAGCAGTACTTC. Protein product: CASTRGRDSYEQYF.

This clonotype was seen more than once but under ten times. The chain employs TRBV28 and TRBJ2-1, with 9 nucleotides matching TRBD2. Germline V gene data show CDR1 as MDHEN and CDR2 as SYDVKM. Trimming at V came to 2 bases and at J to 15 bases, leaving 14 bases not matched to a gene. The CDR3 spans 15 residues. CDR3 protein: CASSLQPTSGPKAFF. CDR3 coding DNA: TGTGCCAGCAGTTTACAACCGACTAGCGGCCCGAAAGCGTTCTTC. The full variable domain, rest sourced from reference TRBV28 and TRBJ2-1, is DVKVTQSSRYLVKRTGEKVFLECVQDMDHENMFWYRQDPGLGLRLIYFSYDVKMKEKGDIPEGYSVSREKKERFSLILESASTNQTSMYLCASSLQPTSGPKAFFGPGTRLTVL.

This clonotype was counted at least ten times. V usage is TRBV27 and J usage is TRBJ2-5, with TRBD2 matching over 7 bases. The V gene end was trimmed by 5 bases and the J gene end by 12 bases; junction bases not matched to a gene: 9. Per germline, CDR1 MNHEY and CDR2 SMNVEV (reference sequence). The CDR3 is 12 residues long. CDR3 bases: TGTGCCAGCAGTGGGCCGGGACTACAGAAGTACTTC. Protein product: CASSGPGLQKYF.

The gene calls are TRBV29-1 and TRBJ1-2, with D tentatively TRBD1 (5 bases). Germline V gene sequence: CDR1 SQVTM, CDR2 ANQGSEA. V was shortened by 7 bases and J by 5 bases, with 17 bases between the two germline ends. The CDR3 has 13 amino acids. In DNA form, the CDR3 reads TGCAGCGCCGTGGACATTTACCATTATGGCTACACCTTC. Translated, it gives CSAVDIYHYGYTF.

The chain uses TRBV11-2 and TRBJ2-5; D remains unclear. In germline, CDR1 is SGHAT, CDR2 FQNNGV. Trimming removed 3 bases at V and 1 base at J, with 9 bases between. This CDR3 contains 14 residues. CDR3 in amino acids: CASSFDLSQETQYF. The CDR3 nucleotides read TGTGCCAGCAGCTTCGACCTGTCCCAAGAGACCCAGTACTTC.